The 12 T cell receptor beta chains listed next were all sequenced from one sample in a study of T cell responses to AZD1222 COVID-19 vaccine. The method was immunoSEQ multiplex PCR; TCRdb's version includes in-frame clones alone and lacks a portion of them. The data show roughly 160,000 clones, with 88% seen just once and 4.3% held by the top ten. Sequences were derived from peripheral blood, sampled 28 days after the second AZD1222 dose. All receptors come from an adult who received the AZD1222 COVID-19 vaccine.

The rearrangement links TRBV7-9 to TRBJ2-1; D is uncertain. Trimming removed 5 bases from V and 3 bases from J, with 14 bases in between. CDR1 and CDR2 (germline): SEHNR, FQNEAQ (reference sequence). The CDR3 runs to 15 residues. The CDR3 sequence: CASSLTDGIYNEQFF. In nucleotides, the CDR3 is TGTGCCAGCAGCCTGACCGATGGAATCTACAATGAGCAGTTCTTC.

There are a few counts of this clone. This same CDR3 is encoded by further DNA sequences in the sample. J is TRBJ1-1 and V is TRBV5-1; 8 positions agree with TRBD1. Germline V lookup: CDR1 SGHRS, CDR2 YFSETQ. V shed 1 base, J shed 0 bases, and the junction held 2 bases outside the gene matches. CDR3 length equals 15 residues. This chain's CDR3 is CASSLTGGVNTEAFF. In nucleotides, the CDR3 is TGCGCCAGCAGCTTGACAGGGGGTGTGAACACTGAAGCTTTCTTT.

The J gene is TRBJ1-2, the V gene TRBV12-5, with D hard to call. Germline V lookup: CDR1 LGHNT, CDR2 FRNRAP. This CDR3 is 13 amino acids long. Deletions cut 3 bases from V and 4 bases from J, with 9 bases between. This CDR3 reads CASGFPELYGYTF. The CDR3 DNA reads TGTGCTAGTGGTTTCCCAGAACTCTATGGCTACACCTTC.

This chain uses TRBV7-9 with TRBJ1-1; D is unresolved. Trimming cost V 5 bases and J 1 base, with 8 bases left between them. The germline V gene has CDR1 SEHNR and CDR2 FQNEAQ (reference sequence). CDR3 length equals 13 residues. The CDR3 is CASSRLENTEAFF. The CDR3 DNA reads TGTGCCAGCAGCCGTTTGGAGAACACTGAAGCTTTCTTT.

V usage is TRBV7-9 and J usage is TRBJ2-7; TRBD1 or TRBD2 may be the D gene (5 bases each). Trimming removed 4 bases at V and 1 base at J, with 14 bases between. The germline gives CDR1 SEHNR, CDR2 FQNEAQ (reference sequence). The CDR3 is 15 residues long. CDR3 amino acids: CASSSPLGVSYEQYF. For the CDR3, the DNA is TGTGCCAGCAGCTCACCCTTGGGGGTATCCTACGAGCAGTACTTC. The full variable domain, its missing parts supplied by reference TRBV7-9 and TRBJ2-7, is DTGVSQNPRHKITKRGQNVTFRCDPISEHNRLYWYRQTLGQGPEFLTYFQNEAQLEKSRLLSDRFSAERPKGSFSTLEIQRTEQGDSAMYLCASSSPLGVSYEQYFGPGTRLTVT.

The chain combines TRBV5-5 with TRBJ2-5; TRBD1 matches at 8 bases. Germline V gene data show CDR1 as SGHKS and CDR2 as YYEKEE (reference sequence). CDR3 size: 14 residues. V shed 2 bases, J shed 3 bases, and the junction held 3 bases outside the gene matches. CDR3: CASSFTTGEETQYF. The CDR3 DNA reads as TGTGCCAGCAGCTTTACGACAGGGGAAGAGACCCAGTACTTC.

J is TRBJ1-1 and V is TRBV9; possible D gene TRBD1, 5 bases. Trimming left V 0 bases short and J 2 bases short, with 11 bases between. The V gene's germline CDR1 is SGDLS and CDR2 YYNGEE. The CDR3 is made up of 15 amino acids. Here the CDR3 reads CASSVGGTGNTEAFF. In nucleotides, the CDR3 is TGTGCCAGCAGCGTAGGGGGGACCGGAAACACTGAAGCTTTCTTT.

The rearrangement links TRBV23-1 to TRBJ1-5, with TRBD1 as a possible D gene (6 bases). TRBV23-1 is filed as an ORF, its function uncertain. This CDR3 comprises 15 residues. The V end lost 8 bases, the J end lost 6 bases, and 20 bases lay between the germline ends. The CDR3 spells CASDQLCRGTQPQHF. CDR3 nucleotides: TGCGCCAGCGACCAACTGTGCAGGGGTACTCAGCCCCAGCATTTT.

The chain joins TRBV2 to TRBJ1-5; D uncertain. The V end was cut by 5 bases, the J end by 0 bases, with 8 bases between. The CDR3 consists of 14 residues. Looked up from germline, CDR1 is SNHLY and CDR2 is FYNNEI. The CDR3 is CASSPRGSNQPQHF. Here the CDR3 DNA reads TGTGCCAGCAGTCCTCGGGGTAGCAATCAGCCCCAGCATTTT.

This clone was counted a single time. J is TRBJ1-2 and V is TRBV30; unclear D gene. The CDR3 consists of 14 residues. The V gene lost 0 bases and the J gene lost 2 bases, with 10 bases spanning the gap. From germline, CDR1 is GTSNPN and CDR2 SVGIG (reference sequence). CDR3 nucleotide sequence: TGTGCCTGGAGTGTTGAGAATTTCAACTATGGCTACACCTTC. The encoded protein is CAWSVENFNYGYTF. The entire variable domain, with the rest obtained from reference TRBV30 and TRBJ1-2, is as follows: SQTIHQWPATLVQPVGSPLSLECTVEGTSNPNLYWYRQAAGRGLQLLFYSVGIGQISSEVPQNLSASRPQDRQFILSSKKLLLSDSGFYLCAWSVENFNYGYTFGSGTRLTVV.

V usage is TRBV7-2 and J usage is TRBJ2-1; D is perhaps TRBD1 or TRBD2 (5 bases each). The V and J ends lost 4 bases and 4 bases respectively, with 14 bases between them. The germline V gene encodes CDR1 SGHTA and CDR2 FQGNSA. The CDR3 extends over 15 amino acids. CDR3 DNA sequence: TGTGCCAGCAGCTCCCGCAGGGAGAGGTACAATGAGCAGTTCTTC. It encodes CASSSRRERYNEQFF.

The rearrangement uses TRBV7-6 and TRBJ1-2; 7 nucleotides align to TRBD1. Trimming at V came to 4 bases and at J to 8 bases, leaving 13 bases not matched to a gene. This CDR3 contains 15 residues. Per germline, CDR1 SGHVS and CDR2 FNYEAQ. CDR3 residues: CASSSGTADNSGYTF. CDR3 DNA: TGTGCCAGCAGCTCCGGGACAGCCGACAATTCGGGCTACACCTTC. Complete variable domain (other parts from reference TRBV7-6 and TRBJ1-2): GAGVSQSPRYKVTKRGQDVALRCDPISGHVSLYWYRQALGQGPEFLTYFNYEAQQDKSGLPNDRFSAERPEGSISTLTIQRTEQRDSAMYRCASSSGTADNSGYTFGSGTRLTVV.